This TCR beta chain was retrieved from a study of molecular identifiers for immune sequencing clone quantification. General study points: Highly expanded clones may be undercounted when identical TCR molecules share barcodes.

TCRdb independently ran MiXCR on the PCR reads; one entry per CDR3 protein. The data contain just under 650,000 distinct CDR3 sequences, 15% to 20% of them singletons. Trimming cost V 3 bases and J 5 bases, with 22 bases left between them. The CDR3 has 16 amino acids. CDR1 is DFQATT and CDR2 is SNEGSKA in the germline V gene (reference sequence). There are a few counts of this clonotype. Antigen: not known. The source of this sequence is a human donor in good health. Some libraries in this study had Jurkat cell RNA spiked in. The chain joins TRBV20-1 to TRBJ2-5, with TRBD2 as a possible D gene (6 bases). Sequencing input: naive CD8+ T cells from blood, with Jurkat cell RNA spiked in. Subset reported: FACS-sorted CD8+CD4-CCR7+CD45RA+ naive T cells. CDR3 nucleotides: TGCAGTGCTAGGAAAACGGAGGGAGGTCGGGATGAGACCCAGTACTTC. This encodes CSARKTEGGRDETQYF.